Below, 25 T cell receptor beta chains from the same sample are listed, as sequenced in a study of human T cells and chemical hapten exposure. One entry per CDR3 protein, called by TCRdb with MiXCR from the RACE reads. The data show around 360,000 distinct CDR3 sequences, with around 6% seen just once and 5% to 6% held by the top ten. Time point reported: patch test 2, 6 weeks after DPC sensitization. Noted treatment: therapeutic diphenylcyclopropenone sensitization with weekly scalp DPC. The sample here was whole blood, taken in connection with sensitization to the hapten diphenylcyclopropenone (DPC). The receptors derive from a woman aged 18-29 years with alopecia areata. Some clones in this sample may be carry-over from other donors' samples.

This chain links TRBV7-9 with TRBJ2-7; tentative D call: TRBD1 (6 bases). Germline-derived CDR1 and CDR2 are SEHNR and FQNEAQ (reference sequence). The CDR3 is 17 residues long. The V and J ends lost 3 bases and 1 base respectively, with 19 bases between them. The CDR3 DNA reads TGTGCCAGCAGCTTTAACATGGGTGGACAGAGTTCCTACGAGCAGTACTTC. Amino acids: CASSFNMGGQSSYEQYF.

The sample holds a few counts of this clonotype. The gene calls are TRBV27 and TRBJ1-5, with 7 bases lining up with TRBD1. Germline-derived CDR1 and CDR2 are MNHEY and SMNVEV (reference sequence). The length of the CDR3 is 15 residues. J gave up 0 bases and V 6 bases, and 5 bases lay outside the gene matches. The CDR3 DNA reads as TGTGCCAGCAGAGACGGGACAGCTAGCAATCAGCCCCAGCATTTT. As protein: CASRDGTASNQPQHF.

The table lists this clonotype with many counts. DNA of the CDR3: TGTGCCAGCAGTTTATTGGGATTCGAGCAGTACTTC. This sequence encodes CASSLLGFEQYF. This rearrangement joins TRBV12-3 or TRBV12-4 to TRBJ2-7; unclear D gene. V shed 2 bases and J shed 6 bases, with 8 bases lying between them. This CDR3 comprises 12 residues.

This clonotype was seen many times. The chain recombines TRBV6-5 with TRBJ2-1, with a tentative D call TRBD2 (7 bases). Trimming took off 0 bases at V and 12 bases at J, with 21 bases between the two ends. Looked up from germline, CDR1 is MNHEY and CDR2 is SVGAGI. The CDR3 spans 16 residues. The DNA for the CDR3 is TGTGCCAGCAGTTACTCCCGAGGGGGAGGGTGGGTAGCGCAGTTCTTC. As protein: CASSYSRGGGWVAQFF.

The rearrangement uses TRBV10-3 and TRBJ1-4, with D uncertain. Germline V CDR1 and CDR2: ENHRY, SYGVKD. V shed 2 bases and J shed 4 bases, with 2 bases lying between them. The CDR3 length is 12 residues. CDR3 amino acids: CAISESNEKLFF. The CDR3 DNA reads TGTGCCATCAGTGAGAGTAATGAAAAACTGTTTTTT.

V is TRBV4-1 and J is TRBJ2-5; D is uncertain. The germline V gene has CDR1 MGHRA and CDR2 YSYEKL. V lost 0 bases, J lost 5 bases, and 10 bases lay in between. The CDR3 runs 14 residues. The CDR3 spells CASSQDPSVETQYF. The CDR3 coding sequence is TGCGCCAGCAGCCAAGATCCCAGCGTGGAGACCCAGTACTTC.

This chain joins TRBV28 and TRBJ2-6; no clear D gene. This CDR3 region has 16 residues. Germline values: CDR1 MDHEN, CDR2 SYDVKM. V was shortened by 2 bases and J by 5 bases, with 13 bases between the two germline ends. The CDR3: CASSLLPRARANVLTF. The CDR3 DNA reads TGTGCCAGCAGTTTACTCCCCAGAGCCCGGGCCAACGTCCTGACTTTC.

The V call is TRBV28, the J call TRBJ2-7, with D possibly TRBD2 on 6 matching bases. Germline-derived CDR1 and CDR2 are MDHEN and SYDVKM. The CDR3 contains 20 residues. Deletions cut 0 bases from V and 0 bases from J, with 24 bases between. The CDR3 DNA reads TGTGCCAGCAGTTTATGGTGGGTGTCCGGGGGTCCAGAAAGCTCCTACGAGCAGTACTTC. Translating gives CASSLWWVSGGPESSYEQYF.

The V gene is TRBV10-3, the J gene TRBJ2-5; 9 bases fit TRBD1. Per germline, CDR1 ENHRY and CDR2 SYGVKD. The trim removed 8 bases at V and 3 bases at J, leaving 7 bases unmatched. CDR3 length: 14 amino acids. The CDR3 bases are TGTGCCATCGGGGGACAGGGTCTAAAAGAGACCCAGTACTTC. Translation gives CAIGGQGLKETQYF.

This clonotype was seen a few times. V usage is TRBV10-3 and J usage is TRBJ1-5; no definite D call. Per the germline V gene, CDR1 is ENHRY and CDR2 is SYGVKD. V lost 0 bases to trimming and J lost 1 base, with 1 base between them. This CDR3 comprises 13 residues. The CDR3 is CAISESSNQPQHF. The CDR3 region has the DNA TGTGCCATCAGTGAGTCAAGCAATCAGCCCCAGCATTTT.

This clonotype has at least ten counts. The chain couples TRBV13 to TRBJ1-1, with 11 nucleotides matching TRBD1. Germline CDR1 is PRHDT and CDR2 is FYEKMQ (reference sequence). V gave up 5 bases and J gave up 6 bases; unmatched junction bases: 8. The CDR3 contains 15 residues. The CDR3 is CASSTGQGAGSEAFF. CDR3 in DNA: TGTGCCAGCAGCACCGGACAGGGGGCTGGCTCTGAAGCTTTCTTT.

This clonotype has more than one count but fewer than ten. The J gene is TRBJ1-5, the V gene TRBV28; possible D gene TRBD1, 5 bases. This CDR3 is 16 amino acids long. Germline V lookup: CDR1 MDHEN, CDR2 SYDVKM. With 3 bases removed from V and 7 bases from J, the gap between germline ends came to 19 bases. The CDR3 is CASSLAPSSGGQPQHF. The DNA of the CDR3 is TGTGCCAGCAGTTTGGCCCCGTCCAGTGGGGGGCAGCCCCAGCATTTT.

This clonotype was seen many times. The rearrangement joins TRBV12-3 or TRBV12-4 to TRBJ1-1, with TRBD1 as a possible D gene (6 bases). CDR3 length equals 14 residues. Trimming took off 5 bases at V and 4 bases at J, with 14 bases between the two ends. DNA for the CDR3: TGTGCCAGCAGTCAGATACAGGGAAGCACTGAAGCTTTCTTT. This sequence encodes CASSQIQGSTEAFF.

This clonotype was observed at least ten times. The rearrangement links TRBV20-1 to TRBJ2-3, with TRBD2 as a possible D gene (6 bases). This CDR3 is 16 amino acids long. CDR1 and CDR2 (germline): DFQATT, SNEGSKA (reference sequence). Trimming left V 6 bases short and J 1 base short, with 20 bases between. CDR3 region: CSAMEGANRGTDTQYF. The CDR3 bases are TGCAGTGCCATGGAGGGAGCGAACAGAGGCACAGATACGCAGTATTTT.

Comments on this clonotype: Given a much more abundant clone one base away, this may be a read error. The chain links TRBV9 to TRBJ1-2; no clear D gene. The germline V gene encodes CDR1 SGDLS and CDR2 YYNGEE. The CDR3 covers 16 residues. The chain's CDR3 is CASSVGSTTLNFGYTF. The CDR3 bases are TGTGCCAGCAGCGTAGGATCTACAACCCTTAACTTTGGCTACACCTTC.

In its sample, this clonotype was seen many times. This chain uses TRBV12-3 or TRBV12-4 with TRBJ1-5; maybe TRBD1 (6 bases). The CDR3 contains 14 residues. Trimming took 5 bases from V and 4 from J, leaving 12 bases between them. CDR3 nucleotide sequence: TGTGCCAGCAGTCCGGACAGCAAGAATCAGCCCCAGCATTTT. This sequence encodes CASSPDSKNQPQHF.

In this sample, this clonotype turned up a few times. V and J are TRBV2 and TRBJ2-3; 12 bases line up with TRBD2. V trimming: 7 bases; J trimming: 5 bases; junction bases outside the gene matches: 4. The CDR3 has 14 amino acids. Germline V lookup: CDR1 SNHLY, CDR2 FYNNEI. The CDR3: CASTWTSGVDTQYF. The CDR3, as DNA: TGTGCCAGCACCTGGACTAGCGGGGTAGATACGCAGTATTTT.

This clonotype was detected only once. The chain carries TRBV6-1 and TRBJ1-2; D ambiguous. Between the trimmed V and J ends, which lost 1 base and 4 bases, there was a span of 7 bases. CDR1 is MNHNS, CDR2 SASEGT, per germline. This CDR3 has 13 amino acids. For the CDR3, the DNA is TGTGCCAGCAGTGAAGGGGAGTCCTATGGCTACACCTTC. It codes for CASSEGESYGYTF.

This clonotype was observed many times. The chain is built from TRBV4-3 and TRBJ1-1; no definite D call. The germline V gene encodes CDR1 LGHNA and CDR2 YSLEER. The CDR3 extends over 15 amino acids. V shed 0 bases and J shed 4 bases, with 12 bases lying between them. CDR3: CASSQDRVMGTEAFF. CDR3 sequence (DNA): TGCGCCAGCAGCCAAGATCGGGTGATGGGCACTGAAGCTTTCTTT.

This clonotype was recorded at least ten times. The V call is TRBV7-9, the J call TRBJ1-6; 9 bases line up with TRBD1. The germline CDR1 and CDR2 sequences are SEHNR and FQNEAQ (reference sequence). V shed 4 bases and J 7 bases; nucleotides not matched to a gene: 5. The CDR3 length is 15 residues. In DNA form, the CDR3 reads TGTGCCAGCAGCTACCGGGACAGGGCCAATTCACCCCTCCACTTT. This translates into CASSYRDRANSPLHF.

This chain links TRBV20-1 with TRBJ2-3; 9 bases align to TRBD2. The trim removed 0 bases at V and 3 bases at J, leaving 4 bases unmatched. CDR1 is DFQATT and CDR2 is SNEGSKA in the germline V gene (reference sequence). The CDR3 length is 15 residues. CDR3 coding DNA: TGCAGTGCTAGAGATCGGGGACTAGCAACAGATACGCAGTATTTT. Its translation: CSARDRGLATDTQYF.

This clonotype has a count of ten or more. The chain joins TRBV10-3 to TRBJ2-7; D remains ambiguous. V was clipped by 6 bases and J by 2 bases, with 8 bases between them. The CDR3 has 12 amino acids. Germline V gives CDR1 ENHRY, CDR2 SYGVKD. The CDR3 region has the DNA TGTGCCATCAGCGACATAACCTACGAGCAGTACTTC. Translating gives CAISDITYEQYF.

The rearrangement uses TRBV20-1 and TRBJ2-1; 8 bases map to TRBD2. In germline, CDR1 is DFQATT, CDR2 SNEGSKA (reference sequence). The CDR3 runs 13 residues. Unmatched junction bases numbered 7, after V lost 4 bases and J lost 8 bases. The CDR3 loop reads CSATSGGAYEQFF. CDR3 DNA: TGCAGTGCTACTTCCGGGGGGGCCTATGAGCAGTTCTTC.

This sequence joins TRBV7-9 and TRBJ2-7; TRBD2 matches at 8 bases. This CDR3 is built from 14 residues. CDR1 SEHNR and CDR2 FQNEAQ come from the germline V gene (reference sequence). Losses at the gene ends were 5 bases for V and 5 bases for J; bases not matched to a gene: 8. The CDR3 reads CASSHPLAGHEQYF. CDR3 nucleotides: TGTGCCAGCAGCCACCCCCTAGCGGGCCACGAGCAGTACTTC.

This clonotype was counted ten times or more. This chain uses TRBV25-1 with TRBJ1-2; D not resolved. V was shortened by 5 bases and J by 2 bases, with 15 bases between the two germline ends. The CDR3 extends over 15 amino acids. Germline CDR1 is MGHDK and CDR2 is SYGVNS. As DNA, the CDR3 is TGTGCCAGCAGTTCACCGGGAGACGAAAACTATGGCTACACCTTC. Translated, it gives CASSSPGDENYGYTF.